The 7 T cell receptor beta chains in this list originate from one sample, sequenced in a study of T cells in women clearing cervical HPV infection. Assay: immunoSEQ multiplex PCR; the TCRdb copy retains only in-frame clones and omits some. The sample data list about 24,000 clones. The sequencing input was blood buffy coat. The receptors here all came from a woman aged 18-70 years with a cervical HPV16 infection that either progressed to CIN3+ or cleared (not recorded which).

To note about this clone: The read halts 3 residues ahead of the CDR3 end, with the missing end drawn from the germline J gene. V is TRBV12-5 and J is TRBJ2-5; 9 bases agree with TRBD1. CDR3 length: 13 residues. CDR1 and CDR2 (germline): LGHNT, FRNRAP. After removal of 11 bases from V and 1 base from J, the junction contained 5 bases not matched to a gene. The CDR3 DNA, read in part, is TGTGCTGGACAGGGGAACTCCCAAGAGACC. Amino acid sequence: CAGQGNSQET. The whole CDR3 sequence reads CAGQGNSQETQYF.

Details on this clone: The read halts 3 residues ahead of the CDR3 end, with the missing end drawn from the germline J gene. This chain uses TRBV10-1 with TRBJ1-2, with TRBD1 matching over 9 bases. This CDR3 is built from 13 residues. Per germline, CDR1 WNHNN and CDR2 SYGVQD (reference sequence). CDR3 DNA (partial): TGCGCCAGCAGTGAAACAGGGGGCTACGGC. Translating gives CASSETGGYG. The complete CDR3 sequence is CASSETGGYGYTF.

With regard to this clone: The read gets to within 3 residues of the CDR3 end, and the germline J gene fills in the rest. This rearrangement joins TRBV5-1 to TRBJ1-1; D is perhaps TRBD1 (6 bases). CDR3 length: 15 amino acids. The V end was cut by 4 bases, the J end by 0 bases, with 13 bases between. Per germline, CDR1 SGHRS and CDR2 YFSETQ. The CDR3 here is CASSPEQGMNTEAFF. The sequenced CDR3 bases are TGCGCCAGCAGCCCTGAACAGGGTATGAACACTGAA.

Points on this clone: The read is 3 residues too short to cover the CDR3 end, so that end is filled in from the germline J gene. The rearrangement links TRBV2 to TRBJ2-2; 7 bases line up with TRBD2. CDR1 is SNHLY, CDR2 FYNNEI, per germline. The CDR3 consists of 13 residues. The sequenced part of the CDR3 DNA is TGTGCCAGCAGGACGCGGGAGAATTCACCG. This codes for CASRTRENSP. The complete CDR3 reads CASRTRENSPLFF.

Worth noting for this clone: Read sequence stops 3 residues before the CDR3 end, and the germline J gene provides the missing end. J is TRBJ2-7 and V is TRBV18; 7 bases are a match to TRBD2. The CDR3 runs 15 residues. The J segment lost 3 bases and the V segment lost 2 bases, leaving 7 bases of the junction unmatched. Germline CDR1 and CDR2: KGHSH and LQKENI. This CDR3 reads CASSPSGGTFYEQYF. CDR3 DNA, as far as it was read: TGTGCCAGCTCACCATCGGGGGGAACCTTCTACGAG.

With respect to this clone: The read is 3 residues too short to cover the CDR3 end, so that end is filled in from the germline J gene. The rearrangement joins TRBV5-4 to TRBJ2-5; D might be TRBD1 (5 bases). The CDR3 loop spans 13 amino acids. CDR1 is SGHNT and CDR2 is YYREEE in the germline V gene (reference sequence). V lost 0 bases to trimming and J lost 4 bases, with 7 bases between them. Incomplete CDR3 DNA: TGTGCCAGCAGCTTGGGGGGCGGAGAGACC. This sequence encodes CASSLGGGET. The complete CDR3 protein is CASSLGGGETQYF.

CDR3 DNA, as far as it was read: TGTGCCAGCAGTTACAGTTGGGCTAGCATGGATACC. It yields the protein CASSYSWASMDT. The complete CDR3 protein is CASSYSWASMDTYTF. The J gene is TRBJ1-2, the V gene TRBV6-2 or TRBV6-3; D gene unclear. The read finishes 3 residues shy of the CDR3 end, and the germline J gene is used to complete it. The CDR3 has 15 amino acids. The germline V gene encodes CDR1 MNHEY and CDR2 SVGEGT.